Listed below are T cell receptor beta chains from one sample, sequenced in a study of beta chain features in type 1 diabetes. Assay: immunoSEQ multiplex PCR; the TCRdb copy retains only in-frame clones and omits some. The sample holds around 400,000 clones, approximately 16% seen once. Sample: naive CD4+ T cells from blood. The receptor set was obtained from a young woman in good health. Each CDR3 is given with its conserved first and last residue.

v_gene: TRBV27
j_gene: TRBJ1-1
CDR3aa: CASSRQGMTEAFF

v_gene: TRBV2
j_gene: TRBJ2-7
CDR3aa: CARGATSGSGYEQYF

v_gene: TRBV19
j_gene: TRBJ2-5
CDR3aa: CASSIRSRPETQYF

v_gene: TRBV5-4
j_gene: TRBJ2-7
CDR3aa: CASRIARGRSYEQYF

v_gene: TRBV14
j_gene: TRBJ1-2
CDR3aa: CASSRDRTLDGYTF

v_gene: TRBV6-5
j_gene: TRBJ2-3
CDR3aa: CASSYSGQLTDTQYF

v_gene: TRBV14
j_gene: TRBJ2-2
CDR3aa: CASSQDPSALAGGGLFF

v_gene: TRBV7-2
j_gene: TRBJ2-5
CDR3aa: CASSSGGGRTETQYF

v_gene: TRBV10-3
j_gene: TRBJ2-7
CDR3aa: CAISESGTSGTYEQYF

v_gene: TRBV11-2
j_gene: TRBJ2-3
CDR3aa: CASRNLALGTQYF

v_gene: TRBV25-1
j_gene: TRBJ2-1
CDR3aa: CASSPEGVSSYNEQFF

v_gene: TRBV7-2
j_gene: TRBJ1-1
CDR3aa: CASSFGRNTEAFF

v_gene: TRBV9
j_gene: TRBJ2-6
CDR3aa: CASSPGTGMKSSGANVLTF

v_gene: TRBV18
j_gene: TRBJ1-5
CDR3aa: CASSPTQEGPQHF

v_gene: TRBV6-1
j_gene: TRBJ2-5
CDR3aa: CASSAGLQETQYF

v_gene: TRBV2
j_gene: TRBJ1-1
CDR3aa: CASSGQGSTEAFF

v_gene: TRBV7-9
j_gene: TRBJ1-1
CDR3aa: CASRADRALWNTEAFF

v_gene: TRBV7-2
j_gene: TRBJ2-3
CDR3aa: CASSLYTDTQYF

v_gene: TRBV28
j_gene: TRBJ1-5
CDR3aa: CASRVGGSQPQHF

v_gene: TRBV9
j_gene: TRBJ2-1
CDR3aa: CASSRISGSYNEQFF

v_gene: TRBV6-6
j_gene: TRBJ2-3
CDR3aa: CASSLRTEAQYF

v_gene: TRBV28
j_gene: TRBJ1-2
CDR3aa: CASILSAGQAYGYTF

v_gene: TRBV10-3
j_gene: TRBJ2-1
CDR3aa: CAIGASYNEQFF

v_gene: TRBV28
j_gene: TRBJ2-3
CDR3aa: CASRGRDTQYF

v_gene: TRBV6-5
j_gene: TRBJ2-3
CDR3aa: CASTPGGSTDTQYF

v_gene: TRBV18
j_gene: TRBJ2-2
CDR3aa: CASSGRASGRNTGELFF

v_gene: TRBV15
j_gene: TRBJ2-1
CDR3aa: CATSRDRRLLEQFF

v_gene: TRBV10-2
j_gene: TRBJ2-6
CDR3aa: CASSSGANVLTF

v_gene: TRBV27
j_gene: TRBJ2-2
CDR3aa: CASSLRTGELFF

v_gene: TRBV7-2
j_gene: TRBJ1-5
CDR3aa: CASSLTGNSNQPQHF

v_gene: TRBV5-6
j_gene: TRBJ1-1
CDR3aa: CASSHLSSEAFF

v_gene: TRBV28
j_gene: TRBJ2-7
CDR3aa: CASSTTYEQYF

v_gene: TRBV5-1
j_gene: TRBJ2-7
CDR3aa: CASSLGTYRYEQYF

v_gene: TRBV30
j_gene: TRBJ2-7
CDR3aa: CAWSHRDSTYEQYF

v_gene: TRBV7-9
j_gene: TRBJ2-4
CDR3aa: CASSYGQKNIQYF

v_gene: TRBV7-8
j_gene: TRBJ1-2
CDR3aa: CASSYLTGPANYGYTF

v_gene: TRBV7-2
j_gene: TRBJ2-5
CDR3aa: CASSLLLSSETQYF

v_gene: TRBV28
j_gene: TRBJ2-2
CDR3aa: CASSSTAGELFF

v_gene: TRBV9
j_gene: TRBJ1-3
CDR3aa: CASSATGDSGNTIYF

v_gene: TRBV30
j_gene: TRBJ2-4
CDR3aa: CAWSSRDRRDIQYF

v_gene: TRBV2
j_gene: TRBJ1-1
CDR3aa: CASSVEWEAFF

v_gene: TRBV7-2
j_gene: TRBJ1-5
CDR3aa: CASSLLNQPQHF

v_gene: TRBV7-9
j_gene: TRBJ2-5
CDR3aa: CASSSLTGGKRETQYF

v_gene: TRBV27
j_gene: TRBJ2-3
CDR3aa: CASSLFSVSSTDTQYF

v_gene: TRBV7-2
j_gene: TRBJ2-6
CDR3aa: CASSPGQSGANVLTF

v_gene: TRBV2
j_gene: TRBJ1-5
CDR3aa: CASTWTGGNQPQHF

v_gene: TRBV5-1
j_gene: TRBJ1-2
CDR3aa: CASSLAGTYYGYTF

v_gene: TRBV4-2
j_gene: TRBJ2-7
CDR3aa: CASSQVPSGSYEQYF

v_gene: TRBV19
j_gene: TRBJ2-1
CDR3aa: CASSMVTGTSDNEQFF

v_gene: TRBV14
j_gene: TRBJ1-2
CDR3aa: CASSQVGDRKRGYTF